This T cell receptor beta chain was sequenced for a study of OX40 agonist ivuxolimab in advanced cancers. V was trimmed by 4 bases and J by 10 bases, leaving 20 bases between them. Looked up from germline, CDR1 is SGHTS and CDR2 is YDEGEE. This CDR3 has 15 residues. Only in-frame clones appear in the TCRdb table, and some are missing; sequencing was by immunoSEQ multiplex PCR. The data contain some 96,000 clones, less than 95% of them seen just once; the ten biggest clones take up 0.54%. Sequencing was performed on CD4+ or CD8+ T cells sorted from blood, taken in a trial of the OX40 agonist ivuxolimab. The sequence derives from an adult with an advanced solid tumor such as melanoma, head and neck, liver or kidney cancer. The rearrangement joins TRBV5-8 to TRBJ1-4; D not certain. The CDR3 here is CASSGQTPDGRKLFF. The DNA of the CDR3 is TGTGCCAGCAGCGGCCAGACTCCTGACGGGCGAAAACTGTTTTTT.